This T cell receptor (beta chain) was obtained from a study of shared clonotypes between healthy human individuals. Method: immunoSEQ multiplex PCR; TCRdb's copy keeps in-frame clones and lacks some. The data contain around 990,000 clones, roughly 80% of them singletons. Donors were healthy HIV-negative adults without recent acute infections or vaccinations. General study results and limits: Researchers found naive subsets generally carried larger estimated richness than memory subsets.

The CDR3 runs to 15 residues. The ends lost 8 bases at V and 1 base at J; junction bases unmatched: 4. Germline V gives CDR1 LNHDA, CDR2 SQIVND (reference sequence). On this clone itself: Its antigen is not identified.

V is TRBV19 and J is TRBJ2-1, with 11 bases lining up with TRBD2. Input material: memory CD4+ T cells from PBMCs. Regarding subset: CD45RA-negative fraction. The receptor was derived from a man younger than 35 in good health. Some clones in this sample may be carry-over from other donors' samples. In DNA form, the CDR3 reads TGTGCCAGTGGTAGCGGGAGGGGGTCCTACAATGAGCAGTTCTTC. Protein: CASGSGRGSYNEQFF.